The following is a T cell receptor (beta chain) sequence with its context. Antigen unknown. V was pared by 5 bases and J by 6 bases, with 13 bases between. The CDR3 is 13 amino acids. The germline V gene has CDR1 MNHNS and CDR2 SASEGT. The data were taken from a study of cytomegalovirus exposure and HLA in healthy donors. Study-wide results and caveats: Later on, an analysis tied approximately 17,000 TCR beta sequences to HLA alleles at 0.05 false discovery rate.

This PCR relied on a set of 60 Vbeta primers and 13 Jbeta primers. Here immunoSEQ multiplex PCR was the method, and the copy in TCRdb shows in-frame clones only, minus some. The sample holds some 200,000 clones; around 83% are singletons and the top ten take 2.7%. The specimen was PBMCs. This sequence was found in a woman aged 40-49 years in good health and CMV-seronegative. The chain is built from TRBV6-1 and TRBJ2-5, with D perhaps matching TRBD1 (6 bases). CDR3 nucleotide sequence: TGTGCCAGCAGTCCGGACAGTTTGAAGACCCAGTACTTC. Residues: CASSPDSLKTQYF.